These 22 T cell receptor beta chains share one sample of origin, sequenced in a study of a mutant IDH1 vaccine in newly diagnosed glioma. Measured with immunoSEQ multiplex PCR; TCRdb has only the in-frame clones, and not every one. Of 68,000 or so clones listed, 75% to 85% are singletons. Time point described: baseline, week 1 (first vaccination visit). Treatment in this sample: pre-vaccination baseline after standard-of-care therapy. The starting material was PBMCs, obtained from a glioma patient treated with radiotherapy, temozolomide or both. The receptors shown here come from a man in his forties or fifties with glioma.

The rearrangement joins TRBV4-3 to TRBJ1-2; maybe TRBD1 (5 bases). Between the trimmed V and J ends, which lost 0 bases and 8 bases, there was a span of 13 bases. CDR3 size: 14 residues. The germline V gene encodes CDR1 LGHNA and CDR2 YSLEER. In DNA, the CDR3 is TGCGCCAGCAGCCAAGATCGGGGGAAATGGGGCTACACCTTC. This sequence encodes CASSQDRGKWGYTF.

The DNA of the CDR3 is TGTGCCTGGAGGGGGGGGACAGGGGGAGGAGAAGGCAATCAGCCCCAGCATTTT. Translating it yields CAWRGGTGGGEGNQPQHF. This chain joins TRBV30 and TRBJ1-5; 11 bases are shared with TRBD1. The CDR3 sequence is 18 residues long. Trimming took 3 bases from V and 2 from J; bases not matched to a gene: 12. In germline, CDR1 is GTSNPN, CDR2 SVGIG (reference sequence).

The chain carries TRBV6-1 and TRBJ2-7; 8 bases align to TRBD1. Trimming cost V 4 bases and J 4 bases; bases outside gene matches: 6. Germline V gene data show CDR1 as MNHNS and CDR2 as SASEGT. The CDR3 length is 14 residues. CDR3 loop: CASSGAGGLYEQYF. CDR3 coding DNA: TGTGCCAGCAGTGGGGCAGGGGGCTTGTACGAGCAGTACTTC.

This clone came up once. The chain employs TRBV5-1 and TRBJ2-7; TRBD1 agrees at 10 bases. This CDR3 contains 18 residues. V lost 1 base to trimming and J lost 3 bases; unmatched junction nucleotides: 13. Per germline, CDR1 SGHRS and CDR2 YFSETQ. DNA of the CDR3: TGCGCCAGCAGCTTGCCGCCGGGCCGACAGGGGGCTCGCTACGAGCAGTACTTC. This sequence encodes CASSLPPGRQGARYEQYF.

The rearrangement uses TRBV2 and TRBJ2-3; the D call may be TRBD1 or TRBD2 (5 bases each). Germline V gene data show CDR1 as SNHLY and CDR2 as FYNNEI. There are 14 residues in the CDR3. The germline V and J ends were trimmed by 3 bases and 5 bases, with 12 bases remaining between them. The CDR3 sequence: CASSEGRGVDTQYF. The CDR3 bases are TGTGCCAGCAGTGAGGGACGGGGTGTAGATACGCAGTATTTT.

This clone was detected only a few times. This chain joins TRBV2 and TRBJ1-2, with D possibly TRBD1 on 6 matching bases. The germline V gene has CDR1 SNHLY and CDR2 FYNNEI. Trimming cost V 6 bases and J 6 bases, with 14 bases left between them. The CDR3 runs to 13 residues. The CDR3 DNA reads as TGTGCCAGCAGCGGGACACTAGGCGATGGCTACACCTTC. The encoded protein is CASSGTLGDGYTF.

The J gene is TRBJ1-2, the V gene TRBV10-1; no clear D gene. The ends were cut back, 0 bases at V and 9 bases at J, with 8 bases in the middle. The CDR3 contains 12 residues. From germline, CDR1 is WNHNN and CDR2 SYGVQD (reference sequence). Here the CDR3 DNA reads TGCGCCAGCAGTGAGTCCGGCGGTAGCTACACCTTC. It translates to CASSESGGSYTF.

The V call is TRBV18, the J call TRBJ1-3; TRBD1 matches 7 bases. CDR1 and CDR2 from the germline V gene are KGHSH and LQKENI. This CDR3 comprises 15 residues. Germline trimming cut 2 bases from V and 1 base from J; bases unmatched to any gene: 2. In DNA form, the CDR3 reads TGTGCCAGCTCACCAGAGGGACAGTCTGGAAACACCATATATTTT. It specifies CASSPEGQSGNTIYF.

This sequence joins TRBV7-9 and TRBJ2-3, with D unclear. The V end lost 2 bases, the J end lost 2 bases, and 17 bases lay between the germline ends. Germline V gene lookup returns CDR1 SEHNR and CDR2 FQNEAQ (reference sequence). The CDR3 is made up of 17 amino acids. As DNA, the CDR3 is TGTGCCAGCAGCTTAACCCGAGACGTTCTTATCACAGATACGCAGTATTTT. It codes for CASSLTRDVLITDTQYF.

The chain is built from TRBV6-6 and TRBJ2-7; 9 nucleotides match TRBD1. Germline V gene sequence: CDR1 MNHNY, CDR2 SVGAGI (reference sequence). Trimming at V came to 6 bases and at J to 4 bases, leaving 13 bases not matched to a gene. CDR3 size: 16 residues. The DNA of the CDR3 is TGTGCCAGCAGCCGGACTACAGGGGGCCCACCGTACGAGCAGTACTTC. It specifies CASSRTTGGPPYEQYF.

Worth noting for this clone: The sample has other DNA sequences that encode this CDR3 too. The rearrangement uses TRBV7-2 and TRBJ2-3; 9 bases match TRBD2. Trimming took 1 base from V and 3 from J; bases not matched to a gene: 2. This CDR3 is 15 amino acids long. The germline gives CDR1 SGHTA, CDR2 FQGNSA. The CDR3 sequence is CASSLGGGATDTQYF. The CDR3 DNA reads TGTGCCAGCAGCTTAGGCGGGGGGGCAACAGATACGCAGTATTTT. The variable domain in full, completed from reference TRBV7-2 and TRBJ2-3, reads GAGVSQSPSNKVTEKGKDVELRCDPISGHTALYWYRQSLGQGLEFLIYFQGNSAPDKSGLPSDRFSAERTGGSVSTLTIQRTQQEDSAVYLCASSLGGGATDTQYFGPGTRLTVL.

The J gene is TRBJ2-1, the V gene TRBV5-1; TRBD1 aligns across 10 bases. Germline trimming cut 0 bases from V and 7 bases from J; bases unmatched to any gene: 7. Per the germline V gene, CDR1 is SGHRS and CDR2 is YFSETQ. The CDR3 sequence is 16 residues long. The CDR3 is CASSLAGGDRGNEQFF. As DNA, the CDR3 is TGCGCCAGCAGCTTGGCGGGGGGGGACAGGGGTAATGAGCAGTTCTTC.

The rearrangement joins TRBV5-4 to TRBJ1-6; perhaps TRBD1 as D (5 bases). Germline V gene data show CDR1 as SGHNT and CDR2 as YYREEE (reference sequence). The CDR3 sequence is 14 residues long. The ends were cut back, 7 bases at V and 5 bases at J, with 13 bases in the middle. CDR3 region: CASGGRGNNSPLHF. DNA of the CDR3: TGTGCCAGCGGGGGAAGAGGCAATAATTCACCCCTCCACTTT.

The chain is built from TRBV12-5 and TRBJ1-2; unclear D gene. The germline gives CDR1 LGHNT, CDR2 FRNRAP. CDR3 length: 13 residues. The V end was cut by 3 bases, the J end by 1 base, with 6 bases between. CDR3 nucleotide sequence: TGTGCTAGTGGTTTAGGACTTAACTATGGCTACACCTTC. It codes for CASGLGLNYGYTF.

The gene calls are TRBV7-9 and TRBJ1-3; D may be TRBD1 (5 bases). V lost 1 base to trimming and J lost 0 bases, with 16 bases between them. Looked up from germline, CDR1 is SEHNR and CDR2 is FQNEAQ (reference sequence). This CDR3 spans 18 amino acids. The CDR3 loop reads CASSLGLTGPDSGNTIYF. The CDR3 coding sequence is TGTGCCAGCAGCTTAGGCCTAACAGGCCCCGACTCTGGAAACACCATATATTTT.

The chain joins TRBV19 to TRBJ1-1, with 7 positions matching TRBD1. V dropped 6 bases and J dropped 0; count of bases not matched to a gene: 4. Looked up from germline, CDR1 is LNHDA and CDR2 is SQIVND (reference sequence). This CDR3 comprises 14 residues. The CDR3 loop reads CASSKTGMNTEAFF. The CDR3 region has the DNA TGTGCCAGTAGCAAGACAGGGATGAACACTGAAGCTTTCTTT.

The chain employs TRBV27 and TRBJ1-1; 9 nucleotides agree with TRBD1. This CDR3 region has 15 residues. With 5 bases clipped from V and 4 bases from J, the junction kept 8 bases outside the gene matches. The V gene's germline CDR1 is MNHEY and CDR2 SMNVEV (reference sequence). CDR3: CASSRPGTGTTEAFF. In nucleotides, the CDR3 is TGTGCCAGCAGTCGTCCCGGGACAGGGACCACTGAAGCTTTCTTT.

J is TRBJ1-2 and V is TRBV7-2; TRBD1 matches 7 bases. The germline V gene has CDR1 SGHTA and CDR2 FQGNSA. There are 15 residues in the CDR3. V shed 3 bases and J 4 bases; nucleotides not matched to a gene: 8. For the CDR3, the DNA is TGTGCCAGCAGCTTCCGGGACAGATCGTCCTATGGCTACACCTTC. It encodes CASSFRDRSSYGYTF.

As for this clone: One end of the junction varies from germline; a read error may be responsible. This chain joins TRBV25-1 and TRBJ1-1; TRBD1 might be the D (5 bases). Germline lookup yields CDR1 MGHDK and CDR2 SYGVNS. The CDR3 is 14 residues long. The CDR3: CASSTWGVNPEAFF. For the CDR3, the DNA is TGTGCCAGCAGTACGTGGGGGGTGAACCCTGAAGCTTTCTTT.

The V and J genes are TRBV29-1 and TRBJ1-2; D gene ambiguous. V was cut by 5 bases and J by 8 bases, with 18 bases left in between. CDR3 length equals 13 residues. Germline assignment: CDR1 SQVTM and CDR2 ANQGSEA. The CDR3 bases are TGCAGCGTTCCTCGATCGGTGGGAAACGGCTACACCTTC. It yields the protein CSVPRSVGNGYTF.

This clone has at least ten counts. This chain joins TRBV7-9 and TRBJ2-1; 9 positions match TRBD2. J gave up 9 bases and V 6 bases, and 15 bases lay outside the gene matches. CDR1 is SEHNR and CDR2 is FQNEAQ in the germline V gene (reference sequence). The CDR3 contains 16 residues. In DNA form, the CDR3 reads TGTGCCAGCAGGAGTTCTCGCGGGGGGGCTAATAGTGAGCAGTTCTTC. Amino acid sequence: CASRSSRGGANSEQFF.

The chain links TRBV5-1 to TRBJ2-5; D remains unclear. From germline, CDR1 is SGHRS and CDR2 YFSETQ. The CDR3 totals 13 residues. The V end lost 4 bases, the J end lost 1 base, and 8 bases lay between the germline ends. CDR3 coding DNA: TGCGCCAGCAGCCCACAGATCCAAGAGACCCAGTACTTC. Translation: CASSPQIQETQYF.